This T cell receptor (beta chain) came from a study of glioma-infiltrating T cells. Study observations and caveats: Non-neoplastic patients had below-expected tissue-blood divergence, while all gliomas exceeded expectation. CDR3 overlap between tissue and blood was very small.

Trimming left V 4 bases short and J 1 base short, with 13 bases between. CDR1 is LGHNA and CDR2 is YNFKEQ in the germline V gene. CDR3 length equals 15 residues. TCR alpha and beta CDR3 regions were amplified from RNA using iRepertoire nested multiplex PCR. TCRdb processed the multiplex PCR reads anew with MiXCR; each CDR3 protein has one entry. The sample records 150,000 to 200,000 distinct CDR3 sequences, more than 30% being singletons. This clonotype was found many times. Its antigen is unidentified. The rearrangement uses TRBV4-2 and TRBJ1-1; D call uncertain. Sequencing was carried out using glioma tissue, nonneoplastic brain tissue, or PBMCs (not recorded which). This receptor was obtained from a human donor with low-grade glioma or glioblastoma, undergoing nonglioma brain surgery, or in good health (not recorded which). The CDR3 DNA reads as TGTGCCAGCAGCCCCCCCGCGGGAGGGAACACTGAAGCTTTCTTT. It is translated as CASSPPAGGNTEAFF.